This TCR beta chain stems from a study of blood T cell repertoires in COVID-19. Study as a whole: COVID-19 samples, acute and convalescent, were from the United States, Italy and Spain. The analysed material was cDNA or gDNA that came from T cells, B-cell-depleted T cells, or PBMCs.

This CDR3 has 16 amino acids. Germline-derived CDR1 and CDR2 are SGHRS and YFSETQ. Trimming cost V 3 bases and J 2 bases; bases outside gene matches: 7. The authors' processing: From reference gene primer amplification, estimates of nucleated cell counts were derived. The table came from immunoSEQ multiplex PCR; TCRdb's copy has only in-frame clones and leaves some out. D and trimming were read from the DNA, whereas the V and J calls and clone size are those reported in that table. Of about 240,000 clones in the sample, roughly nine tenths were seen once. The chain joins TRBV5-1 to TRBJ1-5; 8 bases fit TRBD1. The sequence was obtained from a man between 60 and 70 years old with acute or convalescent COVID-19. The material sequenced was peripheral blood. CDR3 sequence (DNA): TGCGCCAGCAGCTGGGGCGACAGGGGTGGCAATCAGCCCCAGCATTTT. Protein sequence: CASSWGDRGGNQPQHF. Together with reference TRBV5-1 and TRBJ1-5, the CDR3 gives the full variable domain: KAGVTQTPRYLIKTRGQQVTLSCSPISGHRSVSWYQQTPGQGLQFLFEYFSETQRNKGNFPGRFSGRQFSNSRSEMNVSTLELGDSALYLCASSWGDRGGNQPQHFGDGTRLSIL.